This TCR beta chain stems from a study of blood T cell repertoires in COVID-19. Overall study: T cells, B-cell-depleted T cells, or PBMCs supplied cDNA or gDNA.

The CDR3 covers 15 residues. Germline loops: CDR1 SGHAT, CDR2 FQNNGV. V was cut by 5 bases and J by 1 base, with 14 bases left in between. In the original analysis: Reference gene primer amplification yielded estimated nucleated cell counts. TCRdb's table, derived via immunoSEQ multiplex PCR, lists solely in-frame clones and lacks some. D and trimming were read from the DNA, whereas the V and J calls and clone size are those reported in that table. This sample carries around 330,000 clones, about 87% of them seen once, and the ten largest clones take 1.5% to 2%. Seattle's cohort entered during active infection and was followed longitudinally.

The sample consisted of peripheral blood. This chain uses TRBV11-2 with TRBJ2-5, with D perhaps TRBD1 (5 bases). This TCR was recovered from a young woman with COVID-19, enrolled during active disease. In DNA, the CDR3 is TGTGCCAGCAGCGGGGCGGCAGAAATCCAAGAGACCCAGTACTTC. This sequence encodes CASSGAAEIQETQYF. Full variable domain (outside the CDR3, taken from reference TRBV11-2 and TRBJ2-5): EAGVAQSPRYKIIEKRQSVAFWCNPISGHATLYWYQQILGQGPKLLIQFQNNGVVDDSQLPKDRFSAERLKGVDSTLKIQPAKLEDSAVYLCASSGAAEIQETQYFGPGTRLLVL.